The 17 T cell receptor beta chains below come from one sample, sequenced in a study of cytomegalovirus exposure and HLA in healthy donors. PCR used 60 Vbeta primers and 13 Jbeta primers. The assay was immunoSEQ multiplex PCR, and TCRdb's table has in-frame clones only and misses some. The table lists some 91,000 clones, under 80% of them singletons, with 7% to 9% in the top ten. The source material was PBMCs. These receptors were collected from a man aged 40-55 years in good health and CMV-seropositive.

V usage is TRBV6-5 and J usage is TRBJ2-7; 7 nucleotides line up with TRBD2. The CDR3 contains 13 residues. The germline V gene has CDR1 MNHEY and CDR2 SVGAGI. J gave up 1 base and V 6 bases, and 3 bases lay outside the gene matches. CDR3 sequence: CASSREGSYEQYF. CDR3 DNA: TGTGCCAGCAGCAGGGAGGGGTCCTACGAGCAGTACTTC.

The CDR3, as DNA: TGTGCCAGCAGCCCCCCGGGGACTAGCGGGAGAGGTGAGCAGTTCTTC. Amino acids: CASSPPGTSGRGEQFF. The rearrangement joins TRBV7-9 to TRBJ2-1; 14 bases fit TRBD2. CDR1 is SEHNR, CDR2 FQNEAQ, per germline (reference sequence). This CDR3 region has 16 residues. The V gene end was trimmed by 5 bases and the J gene end by 9 bases; junction bases not matched to a gene: 9.

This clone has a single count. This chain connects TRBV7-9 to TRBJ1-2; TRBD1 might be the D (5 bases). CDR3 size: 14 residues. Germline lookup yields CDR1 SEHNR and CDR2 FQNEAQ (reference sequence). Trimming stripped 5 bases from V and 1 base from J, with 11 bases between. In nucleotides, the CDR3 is TGTGCCAGCAGCGCCCTGACAGATAACTATGGCTACACCTTC. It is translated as CASSALTDNYGYTF.

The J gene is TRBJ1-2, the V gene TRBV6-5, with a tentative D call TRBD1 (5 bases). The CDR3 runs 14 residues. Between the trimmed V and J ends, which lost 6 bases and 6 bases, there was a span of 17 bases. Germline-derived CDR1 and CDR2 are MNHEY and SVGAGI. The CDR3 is CASSRGWGGNGYTF. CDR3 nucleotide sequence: TGTGCCAGCAGCCGAGGTTGGGGGGGAAATGGCTACACCTTC.

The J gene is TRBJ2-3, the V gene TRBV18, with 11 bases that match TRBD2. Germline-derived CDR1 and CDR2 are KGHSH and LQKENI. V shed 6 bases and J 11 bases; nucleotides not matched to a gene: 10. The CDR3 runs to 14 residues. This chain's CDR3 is CASSPTSGSLGQYF. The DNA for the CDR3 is TGTGCCAGCTCGCCTACTAGCGGGAGTCTTGGGCAGTATTTT.

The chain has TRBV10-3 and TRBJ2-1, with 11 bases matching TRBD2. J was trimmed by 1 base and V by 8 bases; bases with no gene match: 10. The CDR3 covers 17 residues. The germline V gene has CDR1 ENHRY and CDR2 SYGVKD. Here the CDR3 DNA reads TGTGCCATCGGTGGTAGCGGGGGGGAAAGTTCCTACAATGAGCAGTTCTTC. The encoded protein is CAIGGSGGESSYNEQFF.

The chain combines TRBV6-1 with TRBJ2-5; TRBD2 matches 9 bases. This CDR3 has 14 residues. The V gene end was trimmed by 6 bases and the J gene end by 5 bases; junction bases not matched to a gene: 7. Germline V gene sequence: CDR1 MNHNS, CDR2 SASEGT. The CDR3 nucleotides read TGTGCCAGCAGCCTTAGCGGGAGTTTCGAGACCCAGTACTTC. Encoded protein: CASSLSGSFETQYF.

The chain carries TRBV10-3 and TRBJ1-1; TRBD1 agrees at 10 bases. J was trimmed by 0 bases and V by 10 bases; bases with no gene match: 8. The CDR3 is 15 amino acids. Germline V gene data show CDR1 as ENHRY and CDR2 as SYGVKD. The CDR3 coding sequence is TGTGCCAGCAGGACAGGGGGTGGGATGAACACTGAAGCTTTCTTT. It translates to CASRTGGGMNTEAFF.

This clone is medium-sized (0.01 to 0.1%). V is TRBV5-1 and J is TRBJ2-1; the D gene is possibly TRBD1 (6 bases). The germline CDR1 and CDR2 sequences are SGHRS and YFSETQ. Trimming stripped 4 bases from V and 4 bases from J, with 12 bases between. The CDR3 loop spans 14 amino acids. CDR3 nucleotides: TGCGCCAGCAGCCCGCCGGACAGTTACAATGAGCAGTTCTTC. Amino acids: CASSPPDSYNEQFF.

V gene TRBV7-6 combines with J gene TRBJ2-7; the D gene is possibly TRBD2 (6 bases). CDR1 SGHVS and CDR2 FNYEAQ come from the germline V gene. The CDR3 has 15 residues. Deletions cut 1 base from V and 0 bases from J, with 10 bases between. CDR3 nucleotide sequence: TGTGCCAGCAGCTTAGTGGGGGGTAGCTCCTACGAGCAGTACTTC. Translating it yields CASSLVGGSSYEQYF.

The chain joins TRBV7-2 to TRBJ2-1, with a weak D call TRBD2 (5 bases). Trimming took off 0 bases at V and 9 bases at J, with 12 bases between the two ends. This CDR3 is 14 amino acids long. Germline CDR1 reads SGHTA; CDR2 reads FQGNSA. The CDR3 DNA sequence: TGTGCCAGCAGCTTAGCGGGAGTGGTCAGTGAGCAGTTCTTC. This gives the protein CASSLAGVVSEQFF. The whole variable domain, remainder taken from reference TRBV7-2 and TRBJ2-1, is GAGVSQSPSNKVTEKGKDVELRCDPISGHTALYWYRQSLGQGLEFLIYFQGNSAPDKSGLPSDRFSAERTGGSVSTLTIQRTQQEDSAVYLCASSLAGVVSEQFFGPGTRLTVL.

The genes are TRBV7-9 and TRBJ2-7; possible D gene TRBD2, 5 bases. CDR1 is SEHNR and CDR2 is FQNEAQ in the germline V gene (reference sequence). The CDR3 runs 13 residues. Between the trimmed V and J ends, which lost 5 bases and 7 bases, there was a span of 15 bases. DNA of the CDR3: TGTGCCAGCAGCCCGTTCGGGCGGAGGGAGCAGTACTTC. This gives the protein CASSPFGRREQYF.

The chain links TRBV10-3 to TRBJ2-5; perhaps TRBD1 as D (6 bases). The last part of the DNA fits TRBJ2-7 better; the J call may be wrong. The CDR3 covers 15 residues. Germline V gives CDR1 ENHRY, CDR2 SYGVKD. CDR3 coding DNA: TGTGCCATCACCGACCCCCAGGGGTTCTCCTACGAGCAGTACTTC. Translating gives CAITDPQGFSYEQYF.

The CDR3 spells CACPAVTATETQYF. The CDR3 region has the DNA TGTGCCTGCCCGGCGGTTACGGCAACAGAGACCCAGTACTTC. V gene TRBV9 combines with J gene TRBJ2-5; no definite D call. This CDR3 has 14 residues. Trimming pared 10 bases from V and 4 bases from J, leaving 20 bases between. Germline V gene sequence: CDR1 SGDLS, CDR2 YYNGEE.

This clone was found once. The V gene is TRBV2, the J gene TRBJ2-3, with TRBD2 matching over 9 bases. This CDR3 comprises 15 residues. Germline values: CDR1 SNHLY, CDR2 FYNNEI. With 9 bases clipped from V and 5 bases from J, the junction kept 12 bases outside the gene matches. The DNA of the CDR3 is TGTGCCAGTGGTGGGGGCGGGGGGGCGGAAGATACGCAGTATTTT. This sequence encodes CASGGGGGAEDTQYF.

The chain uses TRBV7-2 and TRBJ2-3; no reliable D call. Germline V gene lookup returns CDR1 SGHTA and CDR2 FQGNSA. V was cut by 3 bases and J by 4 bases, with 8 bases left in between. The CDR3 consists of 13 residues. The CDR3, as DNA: TGTGCCAGCAGCTTTCGTGAGGCAGATACGCAGTATTTT. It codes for CASSFREADTQYF.

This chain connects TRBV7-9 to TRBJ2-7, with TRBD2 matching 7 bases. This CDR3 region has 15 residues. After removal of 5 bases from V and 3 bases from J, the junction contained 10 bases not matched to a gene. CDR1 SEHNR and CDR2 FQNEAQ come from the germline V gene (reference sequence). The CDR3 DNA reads TGTGCCAGCAGCCGCAGCGGGAAATCGGACTACGAGCAGTACTTC. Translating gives CASSRSGKSDYEQYF.